The clone carrying this TCR beta chain showed up just a few times. What it binds is not known. This sample stems from a study of beta chain features in type 1 diabetes. Trimming stripped 6 bases from V and 12 bases from J, with 14 bases between. This CDR3 contains 12 residues. The germline gives CDR1 MDHEN, CDR2 SYDVKM. Study results and caveats: Healthy donors had naive, central memory and Treg TCRB repertoires that appeared less similar than those seen among patients.

Every bit of the isolated RNA underwent reverse transcription, so sequencing read expressed TCRB transcripts. TCRdb keeps only in-frame clones here, not all; method: immunoSEQ multiplex PCR. Altogether 150,000 to 160,000 clones are present, over 8.5% being singletons, with the ten largest covering roughly 2%. This chain connects TRBV28 to TRBJ1-4; D unresolved. The TCR sequence derives from a man aged 18 to 30 in good health. Sample: central memory CD4+ T cells from blood. CDR3 DNA sequence: TGTGCCAGCAGCCCTGCCCAAGTTCAACTGTTTTTT. Translation gives CASSPAQVQLFF.